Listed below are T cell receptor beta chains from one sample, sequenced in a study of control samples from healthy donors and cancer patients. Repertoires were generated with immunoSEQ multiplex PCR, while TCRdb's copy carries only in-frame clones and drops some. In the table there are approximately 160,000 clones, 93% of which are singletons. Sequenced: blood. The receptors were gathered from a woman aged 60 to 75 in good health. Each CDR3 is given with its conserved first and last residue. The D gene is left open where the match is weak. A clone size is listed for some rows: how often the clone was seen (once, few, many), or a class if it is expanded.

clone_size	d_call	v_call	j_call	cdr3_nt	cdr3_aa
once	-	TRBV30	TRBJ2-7	TGTGCCTGGAGTATTATGGGGTACGAGCAGTACTTC	CAWSIMGYEQYF
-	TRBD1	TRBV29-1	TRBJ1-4	TGCAGCGCCAGGGGGAGAAATGAAAAACTGTTTTTT	CSARGRNEKLFF
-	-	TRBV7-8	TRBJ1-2	TGTGCCAGCAGCTTAGAAGGGGGGGTCTATGGCTACACCTTC	CASSLEGGVYGYTF
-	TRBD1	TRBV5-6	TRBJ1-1	TGTGCCAGCAGCTTCGGACAGGGGGCCGTGAACACTGAAGCTTTCTTT	CASSFGQGAVNTEAFF
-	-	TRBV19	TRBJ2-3	TGTGCCAGTAGTATAATGTTCCTTCGGGGATCAGATACGCAGTATTTT	CASSIMFLRGSDTQYF
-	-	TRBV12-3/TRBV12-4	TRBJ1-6	TGTGCCAGCAGAAGACTCAATTCACCCCTCCACTTT	CASRRLNSPLHF
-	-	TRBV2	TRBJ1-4	TGTGCCAGCGTAAGGGGGGTCGATGAAAAACTGTTTTTT	CASVRGVDEKLFF
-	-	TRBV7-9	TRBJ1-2	TGTGCCAGCAGCTGGGGGGGTAGTACGCGTGGCTACACCTTC	CASSWGGSTRGYTF
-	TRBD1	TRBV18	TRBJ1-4	TGTGCCAGCTCACCACAAAGGGACAGGGATGAAAAACTGTTTTTT	CASSPQRDRDEKLFF
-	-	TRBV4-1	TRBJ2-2	TGCGCCAGCAGCTTCTACCTAAGTGTCCCCGGGGAGCTGTTTTTT	CASSFYLSVPGELFF
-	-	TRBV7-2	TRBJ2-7	TGTGCCAGCAGTCACCCAGGGATAAGCTCCTACGAGCAGTACTTC	CASSHPGISSYEQYF
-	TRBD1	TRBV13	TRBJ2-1	TGTGCCAGCAGTCCTACCGGGACAGGGTTCAATGAGCAGTTCTTC	CASSPTGTGFNEQFF
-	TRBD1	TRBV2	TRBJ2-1	TGTGCCAGCAGGGACAGGGGGAATGAGCAGTTCTTC	CASRDRGNEQFF
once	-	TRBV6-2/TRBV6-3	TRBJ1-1	TGTGCCAGCAGTTATGGGGAGGGGGGCACTGAAGCTTTCTTT	CASSYGEGGTEAFF
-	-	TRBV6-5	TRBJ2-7	TGTGCCAGCACCCCGCCAGGGAGAAGCCACGAGCAGTACTTC	CASTPPGRSHEQYF
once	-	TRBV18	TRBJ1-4	TGTGCCAGCTCACCACCGGGGGACCATAATGAAAAACTGTTTTTT	CASSPPGDHNEKLFF
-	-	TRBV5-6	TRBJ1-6	TGTGCCAGCAGCTTGTGGGGTGGGGGCCCCAATTCACCCCTCCACTTT	CASSLWGGGPNSPLHF
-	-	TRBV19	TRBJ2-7	TGTGCCAGTAGTCCCAGGGGCGGAGGCTACGAGCAGTACTTC	CASSPRGGGYEQYF
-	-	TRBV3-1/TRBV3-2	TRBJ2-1	TGTGCCAGCAGCCTGAACAATGAGCAGTTCTTC	CASSLNNEQFF
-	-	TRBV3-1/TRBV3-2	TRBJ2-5	TGTGCCAGCAGCCAAGTGGGGTCGGGAACCCAAGAGACCCAGTACTTC	CASSQVGSGTQETQYF
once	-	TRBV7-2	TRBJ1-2	TGTGCCAGCAGCTTAGTGGGCACTAACTATGGCTACACCTTC	CASSLVGTNYGYTF
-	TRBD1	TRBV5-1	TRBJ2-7	TGCGCCAGCAGCTTGGAATCCCCGGGACAGGGACCGTACGAGCAGTACTTC	CASSLESPGQGPYEQYF
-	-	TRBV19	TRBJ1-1	TGTGCCAGTATCTCATCCGGCCCAGCGAACACTGAAGCTTTCTTT	CASISSGPANTEAFF
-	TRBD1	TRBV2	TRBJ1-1	TGTGCCAGCAGTGGTACAGGGGCCACTGAAGCTTTCTTT	CASSGTGATEAFF
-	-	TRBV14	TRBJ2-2	TGTGCCAGCAGCCTTCCCTCGGGCACCGGGGAGCTGTTTTTT	CASSLPSGTGELFF
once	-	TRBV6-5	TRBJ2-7	TGTGCCAGCAGTTACTCGCGCCAGGGCTACGAGCAGTACTTC	CASSYSRQGYEQYF
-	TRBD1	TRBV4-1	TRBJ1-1	TGCGCCAGCAGCCAATCTCGGACAGGGATGAACACTGAAGCTTTCTTT	CASSQSRTGMNTEAFF
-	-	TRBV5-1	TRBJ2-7	TGCGCCAGCAGCTTATCTACAGGGTCCTACGAGCAGTACTTC	CASSLSTGSYEQYF
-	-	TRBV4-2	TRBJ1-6	TGTGCCAGCAGCCAAGGAGAAGGACGGCAAAATTCACCCCTCCACTTT	CASSQGEGRQNSPLHF
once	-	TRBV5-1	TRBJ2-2	TGCGCCAGCAGCTTGGGGACGAACACCGGGGAGCTGTTTTTT	CASSLGTNTGELFF
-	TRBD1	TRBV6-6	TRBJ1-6	TGTGCCAGCACCCTGGGGCAGGGGGCCGTGGGTTCGCCCCTCCACTTT	CASTLGQGAVGSPLHF
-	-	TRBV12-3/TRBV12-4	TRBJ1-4	TGTGCCAGCAGTTTAGCTAATGAAAAACTGTTTTTT	CASSLANEKLFF
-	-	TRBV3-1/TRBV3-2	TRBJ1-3	TGTGCCAGCAGCCAAGACGGGACTGGAAACACCATATATTTT	CASSQDGTGNTIYF
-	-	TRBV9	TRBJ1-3	TGTGCCAGCAGCGCCGACAGTGGGTTCTCTGGAAACACCATATATTTT	CASSADSGFSGNTIYF
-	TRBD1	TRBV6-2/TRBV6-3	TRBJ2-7	TGTGCCAGCAGTTACTCGACAGGGTTGGGCTCCTACGAGCAGTACTTC	CASSYSTGLGSYEQYF
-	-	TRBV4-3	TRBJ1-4	TGCGCCAGCAGCCAAGATGCTGGGGCAGATGAAAAACTGTTTTTT	CASSQDAGADEKLFF
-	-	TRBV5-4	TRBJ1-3	TGTGCCAGCGGAACCAAAGGGGGAATCAGCGGAAACACCATATATTTT	CASGTKGGISGNTIYF
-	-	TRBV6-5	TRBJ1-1	TGTGCCAGCAGGGGGCCTATAGGAGCTTTCTTT	CASRGPIGAFF
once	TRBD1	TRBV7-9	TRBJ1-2	TGTGCCAGCAGCCAGACAGGGAATGGCTACACCTTC	CASSQTGNGYTF
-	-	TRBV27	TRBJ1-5	TGTGCCAGCAGTTTGGGATTGACAGCTCAGCCCCAGCATTTT	CASSLGLTAQPQHF